A single sample gave rise to the 32 T cell receptor beta chains below, sequenced in a study of blood T cell repertoires in COVID-19. Sequenced by immunoSEQ multiplex PCR; TCRdb stores in-frame clones only, minus some. This table has 220,000 or so clones, 84% appearing once. Source material: peripheral blood. The receptors come from a woman aged 55-70 years who had recovered from COVID-19.

The V call is TRBV30, the J call TRBJ2-3, with 8 bases lining up with TRBD1. Germline loops: CDR1 GTSNPN, CDR2 SVGIG (reference sequence). V was clipped by 7 bases and J by 3 bases; unmatched bases: 9. This CDR3 contains 14 residues. The CDR3, as DNA: TGTGCCTCGAGGGCGACAGGGGTTACAGATACGCAGTATTTT. Translated: CASRATGVTDTQYF.

J is TRBJ2-3 and V is TRBV6-5, with D perhaps matching TRBD1 (5 bases). Germline CDR1 MNHEY, CDR2 SVGAGI. The CDR3 extends over 16 amino acids. Trimming left V 0 bases short and J 2 bases short, with 12 bases between. CDR3 sequence reads: CASSYSAGFITDTQYF. CDR3 bases: TGTGCCAGCAGTTACTCGGCAGGGTTCATCACAGATACGCAGTATTTT.

The J gene is TRBJ2-7, the V gene TRBV19; D possibly corresponds to TRBD1 (6 bases). Trimming pared 10 bases from V and 6 bases from J, leaving 19 bases between. Looked up from germline, CDR1 is LNHDA and CDR2 is SQIVND (reference sequence). The CDR3 consists of 13 residues. The DNA of the CDR3 is TGTGCCACTGGTTCGGACAGAAGTGCCGAGCAGTACTTC. Protein product: CATGSDRSAEQYF.

The rearrangement uses TRBV27 and TRBJ2-3; 8 positions agree with TRBD2. J lost 3 bases, V lost 6 bases, and 8 bases had no gene match. Germline CDR1 is MNHEY and CDR2 is SMNVEV (reference sequence). The CDR3 runs to 15 residues. Here the CDR3 reads CASSPGGALTDTQYF. CDR3 coding DNA: TGTGCCAGCAGCCCCGGGGGGGCTCTAACAGATACGCAGTATTTT.

The chain uses TRBV9 and TRBJ2-3; perhaps TRBD2 as D (5 bases). Germline CDR1 SGDLS, CDR2 YYNGEE. V dropped 0 bases and J dropped 3 bases, with 5 bases sitting between them. There are 13 residues in the CDR3. The CDR3 here is CASSVGGTDTQYF. The CDR3 bases are TGTGCCAGCAGCGTAGGAGGGACAGATACGCAGTATTTT.

V and J are TRBV9 and TRBJ1-6; 12 positions match TRBD1. CDR1 is SGDLS, CDR2 YYNGEE, per germline. V trimming: 5 bases; J trimming: 3 bases; junction bases outside the gene matches: 6. This CDR3 is built from 17 residues. The CDR3 coding sequence is TGTGCCAGCAGTGTCCGGGACAGGGGGCTCTATAATTCACCCCTCCACTTT. Amino acid sequence: CASSVRDRGLYNSPLHF.

This chain links TRBV19 with TRBJ2-1; 9 bases are shared with TRBD1. Germline-derived CDR1 and CDR2 are LNHDA and SQIVND (reference sequence). Trimming at V came to 5 bases and at J to 7 bases, leaving 12 bases not matched to a gene. The CDR3 covers 16 residues. The CDR3 loop is CASSDSGTGPLNEQFF. The CDR3 DNA reads TGTGCCAGTAGTGATTCCGGGACAGGGCCCCTGAATGAGCAGTTCTTC.

CDR3 nucleotides: TGCGCCAGCAGCTTGGGGGGGCTGGAGACCCAGTACTTC. The encoded protein is CASSLGGLETQYF. This sequence joins TRBV5-1 and TRBJ2-5, with a tentative D call TRBD1 (6 bases). CDR1 and CDR2 from the germline V gene are SGHRS and YFSETQ. This CDR3 contains 13 residues. V shed 0 bases and J shed 5 bases, with 8 bases lying between them.

This rearrangement joins TRBV3-1 (or the pseudogene TRBV3-2) to TRBJ1-4; D is possibly TRBD1 (6 bases). The germline gives CDR1 LGHDT, CDR2 YNNKEL (reference sequence). The CDR3 loop spans 15 amino acids. V was clipped by 1 base and J by 6 bases, with 12 bases between them. The CDR3 protein is CASSQVLGAHEKLFF. CDR3 sequence (DNA): TGTGCCAGCAGCCAAGTCTTGGGGGCACATGAAAAACTGTTTTTT.

CDR3 DNA: TGTGCCAGCAGCGTATCGCTCAGCTCTGGAAACACCATATATTTT. It is translated as CASSVSLSSGNTIYF. V is TRBV9 and J is TRBJ1-3; D is uncertain. CDR1 is SGDLS and CDR2 is YYNGEE in the germline V gene. The length of the CDR3 is 15 residues. The V end lost 1 base, the J end lost 0 bases, and 8 bases lay between the germline ends.

This chain joins TRBV7-2 and TRBJ2-7; 9 nucleotides agree with TRBD2. Germline loops: CDR1 SGHTA, CDR2 FQGNSA. CDR3 length: 17 residues. V dropped 1 base and J dropped 2; count of bases not matched to a gene: 9. CDR3 DNA: TGTGCCAGCAGCTTAGTAGGGGCTAGCGGGGTTACCTACGAGCAGTACTTC. Amino acids: CASSLVGASGVTYEQYF.

This chain uses TRBV4-3 with TRBJ1-1; D remains unclear. The length of the CDR3 is 13 residues. Germline CDR1 and CDR2: LGHNA and YSLEER. V was clipped by 0 bases and J by 7 bases, with 9 bases between them. DNA of the CDR3: TGCGCCAGCAGCCAAGATTCGGGGATTGAAGCTTTCTTT. It translates to CASSQDSGIEAFF.

V and J are TRBV6-5 and TRBJ1-3, with 7 bases lining up with TRBD1. From germline, CDR1 is MNHEY and CDR2 SVGAGI. V was clipped by 5 bases and J by 6 bases; unmatched bases: 10. This CDR3 contains 15 residues. The CDR3 region has the DNA TGTGCCAGCAGTCGAAGGGGGCGCGAAGAAAACACCATATATTTT. Translated: CASSRRGREENTIYF.

The chain uses TRBV3-1 (or the pseudogene TRBV3-2) and TRBJ1-1, with D unresolved. The V end lost 2 bases, the J end lost 0 bases, and 13 bases lay between the germline ends. The CDR3 is 16 amino acids. Germline CDR1 reads LGHDT; CDR2 reads YNNKEL (reference sequence). Here the CDR3 DNA reads TGTGCCAGCAGCCAAATGCCACATTACATGAACACTGAAGCTTTCTTT. Protein: CASSQMPHYMNTEAFF.

The chain's CDR3 is CASSQLAPPETQYF. In DNA, the CDR3 is TGTGCCAGCTCACAACTAGCACCCCCCGAGACCCAGTACTTC. This rearrangement joins TRBV18 to TRBJ2-5; D might be TRBD2 (6 bases). Germline loops: CDR1 KGHSH, CDR2 LQKENI. Deletions cut 4 bases from V and 5 bases from J, with 14 bases between. The CDR3 is 14 amino acids.

Concerning this clone: A junction end diverges from the germline sequence, so it may reflect a read error. The V call is TRBV10-3, the J call TRBJ1-4, with D tentatively TRBD1 (5 bases). Germline V gene data show CDR1 as ENHRY and CDR2 as SYGVKD. The CDR3 has 13 amino acids. The CDR3 region has the DNA TGTGCAATCAGAGGGGATTTGAATGAAAAACTGTTTTTT. Translating it yields CAIRGDLNEKLFF.

This chain connects TRBV5-1 to TRBJ1-3; perhaps TRBD1 as D (5 bases). The CDR3 contains 16 residues. Deletions cut 0 bases from V and 0 bases from J, with 10 bases between. CDR1 is SGHRS, CDR2 YFSETQ, per germline. CDR3 amino acids: CASSLEAGLSGNTIYF. The CDR3 DNA follows: TGCGCCAGCAGCTTGGAGGCAGGGCTCTCTGGAAACACCATATATTTT.

The CDR3 coding sequence is TGTGCCAGCAGGCCCGGGGGTAGCGGGCCCACCGGGGAGCTGTTTTTT. Translating gives CASRPGGSGPTGELFF. The V gene is TRBV7-9, the J gene TRBJ2-2; 7 bases align to TRBD2. Unmatched junction bases numbered 11, after V lost 6 bases and J lost 4 bases. This CDR3 is 16 amino acids long. The V gene's germline CDR1 is SEHNR and CDR2 FQNEAQ (reference sequence).

This clone turned up a few times. CDR3 nucleotide sequence: TGTGCCAGCAAGATGACTTACTCATCCTACGAGCAGTACTTC. Protein: CASKMTYSSYEQYF. The J gene is TRBJ2-7, the V gene TRBV6-4; no firm D call. CDR3 length equals 14 residues. Trimming removed 7 bases from V and 1 base from J, with 14 bases in between. In germline, CDR1 is MRHNA, CDR2 SNTAGT.

The gene calls are TRBV2 and TRBJ2-7, with TRBD2 identical over 8 bases. The germline V gene encodes CDR1 SNHLY and CDR2 FYNNEI. The V gene end was trimmed by 6 bases and the J gene end by 6 bases; junction bases not matched to a gene: 16. The CDR3 covers 16 residues. In DNA, the CDR3 is TGTGCCAGCAGGTCCCCCGGTGGTGGCCGGGGGGGCGAGCAGTACTTC. Encoded protein: CASRSPGGGRGGEQYF.

The V and J genes are TRBV19 and TRBJ2-7; TRBD1 matches 7 bases. J lost 0 bases, V lost 9 bases, and 11 bases had no gene match. In germline, CDR1 is LNHDA, CDR2 SQIVND (reference sequence). This CDR3 is 15 amino acids long. The DNA of the CDR3 is TGTGCCAGCGCGCGAGGGACAGACTCCTCCTACGAGCAGTACTTC. Translation: CASARGTDSSYEQYF.

V usage is TRBV29-1 and J usage is TRBJ2-5; 10 bases map to TRBD2. The CDR3 contains 12 residues. Germline CDR1 SQVTM, CDR2 ANQGSEA. V trimming: 4 bases; J trimming: 4 bases; junction bases outside the gene matches: 0. The CDR3 sequence: CSVVAGGETQYF. The CDR3 region has the DNA TGCAGCGTTGTAGCGGGGGGAGAGACCCAGTACTTC.

The CDR3 is CASSSRFGSLQPQETQYF. In nucleotides, the CDR3 is TGTGCCAGCAGTTCTCGTTTCGGCAGTCTACAGCCCCAAGAGACCCAGTACTTC. This chain joins TRBV27 and TRBJ2-5; D unresolved. Looked up from germline, CDR1 is MNHEY and CDR2 is SMNVEV (reference sequence). The CDR3 spans 18 residues. V lost 4 bases and J 1 base, leaving 22 bases between the germline ends.

The chain joins TRBV10-3 to TRBJ2-1; 12 bases match TRBD2. Looked up from germline, CDR1 is ENHRY and CDR2 is SYGVKD. J lost 7 bases, V lost 7 bases, and 2 bases had no gene match. The CDR3 is 13 residues long. CDR3 residues: CAINGLAGNEQFF. The CDR3 DNA is TGTGCCATCAACGGACTAGCGGGGAATGAGCAGTTCTTC.

This sequence joins TRBV4-1 and TRBJ1-1, with a possible D match to TRBD1 (5 bases). V dropped 4 bases and J dropped 4 bases, with 10 bases sitting between them. CDR1 is MGHRA and CDR2 is YSYEKL in the germline V gene. The CDR3 consists of 13 residues. The CDR3 spells CASSRGELTEAFF. Written as DNA, the CDR3 is TGCGCCAGCAGCCGGGGGGAGCTCACTGAAGCTTTCTTT.

This clone was recorded only once. The chain links TRBV27 to TRBJ1-2; no reliable D call. Germline V lookup: CDR1 MNHEY, CDR2 SMNVEV (reference sequence). Trimming removed 7 bases at V and 4 bases at J, with 10 bases between. The CDR3 is 12 amino acids. The CDR3 bases are TGTGCCAGCAAGGACGCGGGCTATGGCTACACCTTC. It yields the protein CASKDAGYGYTF.

Points on this clone: Other DNA variants within this sample encode the same CDR3. J is TRBJ1-5 and V is TRBV6-6, with unresolved D. Trimming shortened V by 2 bases and J by 1 base, and 6 bases separated the two germline ends. The CDR3 totals 14 residues. Germline lookup yields CDR1 MNHNY and CDR2 SVGAGI (reference sequence). In DNA form, the CDR3 reads TGTGCCAGCAGTTACCCGGGAAGCAATCAGCCCCAGCATTTT. Translated, it gives CASSYPGSNQPQHF.

By proportion, this clone is medium-sized. The genes are TRBV3-1 (or the pseudogene TRBV3-2) and TRBJ2-1; 8 bases match TRBD1. V shed 4 bases and J 4 bases; nucleotides not matched to a gene: 3. Germline V CDR1 and CDR2: LGHDT, YNNKEL (reference sequence). The CDR3 length is 14 residues. Here the CDR3 reads CASSRTGGYNEQFF. As DNA, the CDR3 is TGTGCCAGCAGCCGCACAGGGGGGTACAATGAGCAGTTCTTC.

This clone was seen more than once but under ten times. The chain recombines TRBV12-3 or TRBV12-4 with TRBJ1-2; D unclear. The CDR3 length is 12 residues. Trimming stripped 3 bases from V and 6 bases from J, with 8 bases between. CDR3 sequence (DNA): TGTGCCAGCAGTTTTTACGGGGATGGCTACACCTTC. Protein sequence: CASSFYGDGYTF.

The chain carries TRBV2 and TRBJ2-3, with TRBD1 matching over 7 bases. The CDR3 has 18 residues. Germline V lookup: CDR1 SNHLY, CDR2 FYNNEI. With 2 bases clipped from V and 4 bases from J, the junction kept 15 bases outside the gene matches. CDR3 coding DNA: TGTGCCAGCAGTGAACTGGGGGACAGTGGCCTGGGTTCAGATACGCAGTATTTT. This codes for CASSELGDSGLGSDTQYF.

The chain carries TRBV12-3 or TRBV12-4 and TRBJ1-2; TRBD1 might be the D (5 bases). Trimming removed 5 bases from V and 4 bases from J, with 8 bases in between. The CDR3 is made up of 12 amino acids. The DNA of the CDR3 is TGTGCCAGCAGTCCGCAGGGCTATGGCTACACCTTC. Protein sequence: CASSPQGYGYTF.

The chain has TRBV6-6 and TRBJ1-2; D remains ambiguous. This CDR3 is built from 12 residues. CDR1 is MNHNY and CDR2 is SVGAGI in the germline V gene (reference sequence). The V end lost 3 bases, the J end lost 6 bases, and 8 bases lay between the germline ends. The DNA for the CDR3 is TGTGCCAGCAGTTATGAGGGTCATGGCTACACCTTC. Translated: CASSYEGHGYTF.